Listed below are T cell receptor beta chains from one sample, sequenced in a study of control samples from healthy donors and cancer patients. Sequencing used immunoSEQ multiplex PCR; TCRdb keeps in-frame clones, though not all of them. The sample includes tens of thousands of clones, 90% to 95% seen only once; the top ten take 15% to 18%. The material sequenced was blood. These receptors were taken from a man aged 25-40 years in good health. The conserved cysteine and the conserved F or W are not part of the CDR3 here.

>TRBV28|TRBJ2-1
ASIPPSLRTSLGEQF
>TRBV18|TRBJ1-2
ASSPSEGIYGYT
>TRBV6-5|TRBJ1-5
ASSYDHFQPQH
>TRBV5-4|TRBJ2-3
ASSLGSGYTDTQY
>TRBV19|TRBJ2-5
ASSAVETQY
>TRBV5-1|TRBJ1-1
ASSPRWGKSTEAF
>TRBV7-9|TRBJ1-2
ASSSRAGTLGYT
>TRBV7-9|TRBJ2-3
ASSLSGTHTDTQY
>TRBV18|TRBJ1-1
ASSPPRGQGEAF
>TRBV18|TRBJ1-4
ASSIRGQGTEKLF
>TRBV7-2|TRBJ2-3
ASIPGGRTDTQY
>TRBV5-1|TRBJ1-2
ASRPFSTGGYT
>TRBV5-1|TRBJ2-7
ASSPEGRAHEQY
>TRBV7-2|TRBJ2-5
ASSDPSGIRETQY